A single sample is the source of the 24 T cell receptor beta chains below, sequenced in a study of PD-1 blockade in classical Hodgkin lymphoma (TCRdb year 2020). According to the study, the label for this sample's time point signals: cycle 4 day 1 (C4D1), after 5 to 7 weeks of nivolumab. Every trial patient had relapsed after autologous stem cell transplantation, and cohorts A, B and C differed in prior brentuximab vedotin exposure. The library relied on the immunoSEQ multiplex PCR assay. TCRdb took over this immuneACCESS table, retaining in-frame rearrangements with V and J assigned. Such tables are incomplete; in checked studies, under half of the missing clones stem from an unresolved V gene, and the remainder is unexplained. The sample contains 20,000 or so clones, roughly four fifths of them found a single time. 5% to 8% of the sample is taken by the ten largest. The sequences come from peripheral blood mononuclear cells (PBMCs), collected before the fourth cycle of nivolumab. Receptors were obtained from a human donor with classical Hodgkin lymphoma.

The CDR3 here is CASSLGSGTGGRGETQYF. CDR3 nucleotides: TGTGCCAGCAGCTTAGGCTCCGGGACAGGGGGGAGGGGAGAGACCCAGTACTTC. This chain joins TRBV7-2 and TRBJ2-5, with TRBD1 matching 11 bases. The CDR3 has 18 residues. Per germline, CDR1 SGHTA and CDR2 FQGNSA. Trimming took 1 base from V and 4 from J; bases not matched to a gene: 11. Complete variable domain (other parts from reference TRBV7-2 and TRBJ2-5): GAGVSQSPSNKVTEKGKDVELRCDPISGHTALYWYRQSLGQGLEFLIYFQGNSAPDKSGLPSDRFSAERTGGSVSTLTIQRTQQEDSAVYLCASSLGSGTGGRGETQYFGPGTRLLVL.

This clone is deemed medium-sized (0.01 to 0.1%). The CDR3 DNA sequence: TGCGCCAGCAGCCAGAACATTGGAACGGGGGAGCAGTACTTC. Its translation: CASSQNIGTGEQYF. The genes are TRBV4-1 and TRBJ2-7; D is possibly TRBD2 (5 bases). The CDR3 runs 14 residues. Trimming removed 3 bases from V and 7 bases from J, with 16 bases in between. Germline CDR1 MGHRA, CDR2 YSYEKL.

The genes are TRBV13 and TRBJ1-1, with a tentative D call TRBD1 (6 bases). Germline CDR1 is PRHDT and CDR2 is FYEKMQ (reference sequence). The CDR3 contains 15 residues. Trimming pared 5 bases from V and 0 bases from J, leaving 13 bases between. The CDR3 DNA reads TGTGCCAGCAGCCTCTGGGGGCAGTTGAACACTGAAGCTTTCTTT. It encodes CASSLWGQLNTEAFF.

CDR3 coding DNA: TGTGCCTGGAGTGTCCGCGGGGGGGCCGCCTACAATGAGCAGTTCTTC. Its protein product is CAWSVRGGAAYNEQFF. The chain employs TRBV30 and TRBJ2-1; 9 bases are shared with TRBD2. Germline values: CDR1 GTSNPN, CDR2 SVGIG (reference sequence). The trim removed 0 bases at V and 2 bases at J, leaving 5 bases unmatched. There are 16 residues in the CDR3.

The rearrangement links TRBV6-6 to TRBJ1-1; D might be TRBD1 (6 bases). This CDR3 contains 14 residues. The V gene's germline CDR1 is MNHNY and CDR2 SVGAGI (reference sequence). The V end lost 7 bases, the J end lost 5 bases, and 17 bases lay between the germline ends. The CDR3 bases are TGTGCCAGCACCTTCGCGGGGGCGAGGACTGAAGCTTTCTTT. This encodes CASTFAGARTEAFF.

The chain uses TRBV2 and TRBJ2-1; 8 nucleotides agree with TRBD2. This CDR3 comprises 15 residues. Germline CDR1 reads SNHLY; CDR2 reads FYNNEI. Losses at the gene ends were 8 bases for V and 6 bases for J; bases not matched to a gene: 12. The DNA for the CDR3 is TGTGCCAGCGGAGAAAGCGGGAGTTGGGGCAATGAGCAGTTCTTC. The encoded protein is CASGESGSWGNEQFF.

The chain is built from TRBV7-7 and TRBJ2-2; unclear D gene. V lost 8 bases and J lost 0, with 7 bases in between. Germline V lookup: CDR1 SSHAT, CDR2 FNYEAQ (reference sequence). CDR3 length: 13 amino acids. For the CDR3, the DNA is TGTGCCAGCGGTACACCGAACACCGGGGAGCTGTTTTTT. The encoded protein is CASGTPNTGELFF.

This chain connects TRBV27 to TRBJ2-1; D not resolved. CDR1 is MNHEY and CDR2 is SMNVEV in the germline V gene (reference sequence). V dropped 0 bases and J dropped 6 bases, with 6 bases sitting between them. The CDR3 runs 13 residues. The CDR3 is CASSLSRLNEQFF. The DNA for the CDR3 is TGTGCCAGCAGTTTATCCCGGCTCAATGAGCAGTTCTTC.

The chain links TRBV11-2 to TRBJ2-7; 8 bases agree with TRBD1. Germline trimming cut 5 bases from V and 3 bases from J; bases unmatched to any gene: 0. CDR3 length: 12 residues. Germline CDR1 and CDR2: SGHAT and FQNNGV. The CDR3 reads CASSGQGYEQYF. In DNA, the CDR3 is TGTGCCAGCAGCGGACAGGGCTACGAGCAGTACTTC.

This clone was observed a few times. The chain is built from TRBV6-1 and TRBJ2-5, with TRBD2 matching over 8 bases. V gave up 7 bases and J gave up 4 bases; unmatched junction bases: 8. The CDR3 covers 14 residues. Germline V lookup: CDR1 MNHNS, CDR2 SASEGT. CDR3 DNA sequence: TGTGCCAGCACCCTAGGGCTAGCGGGAGAGACCCAGTACTTC. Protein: CASTLGLAGETQYF.

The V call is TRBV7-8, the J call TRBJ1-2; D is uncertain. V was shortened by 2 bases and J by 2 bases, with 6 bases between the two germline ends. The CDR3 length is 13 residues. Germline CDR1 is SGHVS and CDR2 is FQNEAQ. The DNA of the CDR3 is TGTGCCAGCAGCTTAAATTCCAACTATGGCTACACCTTC. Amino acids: CASSLNSNYGYTF.

The DNA of the CDR3 is TGTGCCAGCAGCTTAGATTATGAAGATACGCAGTATTTT. Translating gives CASSLDYEDTQYF. The rearrangement links TRBV11-2 to TRBJ2-3, with D unresolved. This CDR3 comprises 13 residues. Looked up from germline, CDR1 is SGHAT and CDR2 is FQNNGV. Trimming cost V 0 bases and J 5 bases, with 6 bases left between them.

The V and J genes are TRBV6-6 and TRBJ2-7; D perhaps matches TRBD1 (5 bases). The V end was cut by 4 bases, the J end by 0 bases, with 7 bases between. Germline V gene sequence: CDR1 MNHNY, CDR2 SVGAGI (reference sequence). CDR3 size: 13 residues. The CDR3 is CASSSDSSYEQYF. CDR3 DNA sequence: TGTGCCAGCAGTTCCGACAGCTCCTACGAGCAGTACTTC.

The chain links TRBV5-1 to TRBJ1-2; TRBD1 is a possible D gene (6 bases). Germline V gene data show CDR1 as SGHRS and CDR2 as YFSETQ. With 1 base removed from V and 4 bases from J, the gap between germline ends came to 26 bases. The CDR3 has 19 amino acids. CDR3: CASSLLGGGAFSASYGYTF. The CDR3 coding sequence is TGCGCCAGCAGCTTGCTCGGTGGGGGGGCATTTTCGGCAAGCTATGGCTACACCTTC. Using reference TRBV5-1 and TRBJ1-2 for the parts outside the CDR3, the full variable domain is KAGVTQTPRYLIKTRGQQVTLSCSPISGHRSVSWYQQTPGQGLQFLFEYFSETQRNKGNFPGRFSGRQFSNSRSEMNVSTLELGDSALYLCASSLLGGGAFSASYGYTFGSGTRLTVV.

CDR3 in amino acids: CASSSRESGNTIYF. The DNA for the CDR3 is TGCGCCAGCAGCAGCCGCGAATCTGGAAACACCATATATTTT. The V call is TRBV4-3, the J call TRBJ1-3; D uncertain. The CDR3 has 14 residues. Germline V CDR1 and CDR2: LGHNA, YSLEER. V lost 5 bases, J lost 1 base, and 9 bases lay in between.

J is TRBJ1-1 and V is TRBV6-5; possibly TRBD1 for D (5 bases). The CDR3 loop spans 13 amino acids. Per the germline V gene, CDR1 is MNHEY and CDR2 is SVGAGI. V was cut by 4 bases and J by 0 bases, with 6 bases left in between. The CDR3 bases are TGTGCCAGCAGTTGGGGCTTGAACACTGAAGCTTTCTTT. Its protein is CASSWGLNTEAFF.

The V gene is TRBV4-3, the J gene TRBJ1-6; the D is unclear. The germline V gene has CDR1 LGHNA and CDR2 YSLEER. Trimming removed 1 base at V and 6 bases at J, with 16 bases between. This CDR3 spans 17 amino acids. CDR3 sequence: CASSQGLLITRNSPLHF. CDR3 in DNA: TGCGCCAGCAGCCAAGGCCTCCTTATAACGCGTAATTCACCCCTCCACTTT.

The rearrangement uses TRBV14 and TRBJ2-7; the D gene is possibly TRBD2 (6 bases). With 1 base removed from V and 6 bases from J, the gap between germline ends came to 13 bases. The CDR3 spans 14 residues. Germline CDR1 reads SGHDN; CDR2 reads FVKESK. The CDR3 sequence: CASSQAGTRSEQYF. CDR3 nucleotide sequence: TGTGCCAGCAGCCAAGCGGGGACTCGCTCCGAGCAGTACTTC.

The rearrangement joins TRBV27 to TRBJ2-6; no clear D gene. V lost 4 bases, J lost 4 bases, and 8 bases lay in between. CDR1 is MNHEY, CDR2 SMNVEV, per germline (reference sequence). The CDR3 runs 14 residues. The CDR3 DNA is TGTGCCAGCAGTTGGCTGTCCGGGGCCAACGTCCTGACTTTC. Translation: CASSWLSGANVLTF.

The CDR3 DNA reads TGTGCCAGCAGCGTAGAGGGGGGACAGAGAGACACTGAAGCTTTCTTT. Translated: CASSVEGGQRDTEAFF. The V gene is TRBV9, the J gene TRBJ1-1; TRBD1 aligns across 7 bases. This CDR3 comprises 16 residues. Germline lookup yields CDR1 SGDLS and CDR2 YYNGEE. The V and J ends lost 0 bases and 3 bases, in that order; junction bases with no gene match: 8. Full variable domain (missing parts from reference TRBV9 and TRBJ1-1): DSGVTQTPKHLITATGQRVTLRCSPRSGDLSVYWYQQSLDQGLQFLIQYYNGEERAKGNILERFSAQQFPDLHSELNLSSLELGDSALYFCASSVEGGQRDTEAFFGQGTRLTVV.

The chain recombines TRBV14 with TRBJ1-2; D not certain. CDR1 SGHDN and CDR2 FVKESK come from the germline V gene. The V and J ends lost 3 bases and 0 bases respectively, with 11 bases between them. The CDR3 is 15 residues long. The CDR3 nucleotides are TGTGCCAGCAGCCAGTCTGGGTTAACTAACTATGGCTACACCTTC. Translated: CASSQSGLTNYGYTF. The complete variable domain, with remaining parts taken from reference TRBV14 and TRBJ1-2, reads EAGVTQFPSHSVIEKGQTVTLRCDPISGHDNLYWYRRVMGKEIKFLLHFVKESKQDESGMPNNRFLAERTGGTYSTLKVQPAELEDSGVYFCASSQSGLTNYGYTFGSGTRLTVV.

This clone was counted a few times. DNA for the CDR3: TGTGCCAGCAGCCGGGCCCGATCCAATACCGAGCAGTACTTC. This codes for CASSRARSNTEQYF. J is TRBJ2-7 and V is TRBV5-4, with unresolved D. Germline CDR1 and CDR2: SGHNT and YYREEE (reference sequence). The V and J ends lost 4 bases and 6 bases respectively, with 17 bases between them. The CDR3 is made up of 14 amino acids.

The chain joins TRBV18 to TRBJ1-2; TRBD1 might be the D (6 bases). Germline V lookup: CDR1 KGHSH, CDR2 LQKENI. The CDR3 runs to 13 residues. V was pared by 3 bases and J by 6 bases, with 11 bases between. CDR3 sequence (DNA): TGTGCCAGCTCACCCACGCCAGGGGATGGCTACACCTTC. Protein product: CASSPTPGDGYTF.

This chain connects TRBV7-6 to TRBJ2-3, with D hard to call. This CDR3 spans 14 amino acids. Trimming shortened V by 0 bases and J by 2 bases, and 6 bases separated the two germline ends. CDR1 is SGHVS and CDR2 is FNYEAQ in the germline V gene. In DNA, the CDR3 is TGTGCCAGCAGCTTAGCGGGATTCACAGATACGCAGTATTTT. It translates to CASSLAGFTDTQYF. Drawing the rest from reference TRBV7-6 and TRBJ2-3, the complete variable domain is GAGVSQSPRYKVTKRGQDVALRCDPISGHVSLYWYRQALGQGPEFLTYFNYEAQQDKSGLPNDRFSAERPEGSISTLTIQRTEQRDSAMYRCASSLAGFTDTQYFGPGTRLTVL.